These T cell receptor beta chains were read from a single sample in a study of blood T cell repertoires in COVID-19. Some clones are missing from TCRdb's copy, which holds only in-frame ones; the method was immunoSEQ multiplex PCR. The sample has 160,000 or so clones; 70% to 80% are singletons. Sequencing used peripheral blood. The receptors originated from a woman aged 55-70 years with COVID-19, enrolled during active disease. Both conserved end residues are part of each CDR3. The order of the fields is V gene, J gene, CDR3 length, clone size, D gene, CDR3 DNA, CDR3 protein. A D gene is named only where the DNA matches it firmly. Size tells how often a clone was seen (once, few, many) or the class of an expanded clone, and some rows leave it out.

V gene: TRBV5-4; J gene: TRBJ2-1; CDR3 length: 14; clone size: .; D gene: TRBD2; CDR3 DNA: TGTGCCAGCAGCCTGACTAGCGGGGACAATGAGCAGTTCTTC; CDR3 protein: CASSLTSGDNEQFF
V gene: TRBV4-3; J gene: TRBJ1-3; CDR3 length: 15; clone size: .; D gene: .; CDR3 DNA: TGCGCCAGCAGCCAATCGACAGCAGACGGAAACACCATATATTTT; CDR3 protein: CASSQSTADGNTIYF
V gene: TRBV11-2; J gene: TRBJ1-3; CDR3 length: 17; clone size: .; D gene: .; CDR3 DNA: TGTGCCAGCAGCCTTACCCCAGGGCTAGGATCTGGAAACACCATATATTTT; CDR3 protein: CASSLTPGLGSGNTIYF
V gene: TRBV7-2; J gene: TRBJ2-1; CDR3 length: 14; clone size: .; D gene: .; CDR3 DNA: TGTGCCAGCAGCTTAGCCAGCGCCGGGGGTGAGCAGTTCTTC; CDR3 protein: CASSLASAGGEQFF
V gene: TRBV5-5; J gene: TRBJ2-6; CDR3 length: 17; clone size: .; D gene: TRBD1; CDR3 DNA: TGTGCCAGCAGATCCGGGACAGGGGTGTCTGGGGCCAACGTCCTGACTTTC; CDR3 protein: CASRSGTGVSGANVLTF
V gene: TRBV14; J gene: TRBJ2-3; CDR3 length: 19; clone size: .; D gene: .; CDR3 DNA: TGTGCCAGCAGCCAAGACAACAGGGTTGGAGGTTGGTTCACAGATACGCAGTATTTT; CDR3 protein: CASSQDNRVGGWFTDTQYF
V gene: TRBV5-1; J gene: TRBJ2-3; CDR3 length: 16; clone size: .; D gene: TRBD2; CDR3 DNA: TGCGCCAGCAGCTTTTTAGCGGGAGTTAGCACAGATACGCAGTATTTT; CDR3 protein: CASSFLAGVSTDTQYF
V gene: TRBV6-5; J gene: TRBJ1-2; CDR3 length: 16; clone size: .; D gene: .; CDR3 DNA: TGTGCCAGCAGTTACGGGGGAGGGACCGCTAACTATGGCTACACCTTC; CDR3 protein: CASSYGGGTANYGYTF
V gene: TRBV14; J gene: TRBJ2-1; CDR3 length: 15; clone size: .; D gene: TRBD2; CDR3 DNA: TGTGCCAGCAGCAAAGGCCTAGCGGGAGTCATTGAGCAGTTCTTC; CDR3 protein: CASSKGLAGVIEQFF
V gene: TRBV5-6; J gene: TRBJ2-2; CDR3 length: 15; clone size: .; D gene: TRBD2; CDR3 DNA: TGTGCCAGCAGCTACGGCGGGGGGAACACCGGGGAGCTGTTTTTT; CDR3 protein: CASSYGGGNTGELFF
V gene: TRBV7-2; J gene: TRBJ2-7; CDR3 length: 13; clone size: .; D gene: .; CDR3 DNA: TGTGCCAGCAGCTTAACCTGGCAATACGAGCAGTACTTC; CDR3 protein: CASSLTWQYEQYF
V gene: TRBV19; J gene: TRBJ2-1; CDR3 length: 15; clone size: many; D gene: .; CDR3 DNA: TGTGCCACCATGGTGCAACACGGGGGTTACAATGAGCAGTTCTTC; CDR3 protein: CATMVQHGGYNEQFF
V gene: TRBV7-2; J gene: TRBJ2-1; CDR3 length: 15; clone size: few; D gene: .; CDR3 DNA: TGTGCCAGCAGCTTAGAGTGGGGCAGGTTTGGGGAGCAGTTCTTC; CDR3 protein: CASSLEWGRFGEQFF
V gene: TRBV7-9; J gene: TRBJ1-6; CDR3 length: 15; clone size: .; D gene: .; CDR3 DNA: TGTGCCAGCAGCTTAGTCCAGTTGTATAATTCACCCCTCCACTTT; CDR3 protein: CASSLVQLYNSPLHF
V gene: TRBV7-2; J gene: TRBJ2-2; CDR3 length: 16; clone size: once; D gene: .; CDR3 DNA: TGTGCCAGCAGCCCGGCGAGGGGGAGTAATGTCGGGGAGCTGTTTTTT; CDR3 protein: CASSPARGSNVGELFF
V gene: TRBV19; J gene: TRBJ2-1; CDR3 length: 15; clone size: once; D gene: .; CDR3 DNA: TGTGCCAGTAGTATAAGGGCGGGGCGCTACAATGAGCAGTTCTTC; CDR3 protein: CASSIRAGRYNEQFF
V gene: TRBV19; J gene: TRBJ1-6; CDR3 length: 16; clone size: .; D gene: .; CDR3 DNA: TGTGCCAGTAGCCACGGACAGCGTCGGAGAAATTCACCCCTCCACTTT; CDR3 protein: CASSHGQRRRNSPLHF
V gene: TRBV3-1/TRBV3-2; J gene: TRBJ2-3; CDR3 length: 16; clone size: .; D gene: TRBD1; CDR3 DNA: TGTGCCAGCAGACCGGGGACAGGGGAGCGGCCAGATACGCAGTATTTT; CDR3 protein: CASRPGTGERPDTQYF
V gene: TRBV28; J gene: TRBJ2-3; CDR3 length: 16; clone size: .; D gene: TRBD2; CDR3 DNA: TGTGCCAGCAGGAGGCTAGGGGGGACTAGCGGGAGCCCGCAGTATTTT; CDR3 protein: CASRRLGGTSGSPQYF
V gene: TRBV6-1; J gene: TRBJ1-4; CDR3 length: 16; clone size: .; D gene: .; CDR3 DNA: TGTGCCAGCAGTGAGGTAGCGCGTGCAACTAATGAAAAACTGTTTTTT; CDR3 protein: CASSEVARATNEKLFF
V gene: TRBV11-2; J gene: TRBJ2-1; CDR3 length: 19; clone size: few; D gene: .; CDR3 DNA: TGTGCCAGCAGCTTAGTCAGGGGCTCCCGTCCTCTCTCCTACAATGAGCAGTTCTTC; CDR3 protein: CASSLVRGSRPLSYNEQFF
V gene: TRBV12-1; J gene: TRBJ2-7; CDR3 length: 19; clone size: .; D gene: .; CDR3 DNA: TGTGCCAGCAGCTTTGTCCCTAGCGGCCACAATAAAGCGGACTACGAGCAGTACTTC; CDR3 protein: CASSFVPSGHNKADYEQYF
V gene: TRBV20-1; J gene: TRBJ1-2; CDR3 length: 11; clone size: once; D gene: TRBD1; CDR3 DNA: TGCAGTGCTAGGACAGGGGGTGGCTACACCTTC; CDR3 protein: CSARTGGGYTF
V gene: TRBV9; J gene: TRBJ1-2; CDR3 length: 14; clone size: .; D gene: .; CDR3 DNA: TGTGCCAGCAGCCCCGGACAGCACGCTCATGGCTACACCTTC; CDR3 protein: CASSPGQHAHGYTF
V gene: TRBV12-3/TRBV12-4; J gene: TRBJ1-4; CDR3 length: 12; clone size: .; D gene: .; CDR3 DNA: TGTGCCAGCAGCCTGGACAAAATAAAACTGTTTTTT; CDR3 protein: CASSLDKIKLFF
V gene: TRBV15; J gene: TRBJ1-3; CDR3 length: 13; clone size: .; D gene: .; CDR3 DNA: TGTGCCACCAGCAGGGCAGCTGGAAACACCATATATTTT; CDR3 protein: CATSRAAGNTIYF
V gene: TRBV5-4; J gene: TRBJ1-3; CDR3 length: 15; clone size: .; D gene: TRBD1; CDR3 DNA: TGTGCCAGCAGCTTGGCCGGGACAGCTGGAAACACCATATATTTT; CDR3 protein: CASSLAGTAGNTIYF
V gene: TRBV19; J gene: TRBJ2-6; CDR3 length: 18; clone size: .; D gene: .; CDR3 DNA: TGTGCCAGTAGTATGGCGTACGGGGGTGTGACTGGGGCCAACGTCCTGACTTTC; CDR3 protein: CASSMAYGGVTGANVLTF
V gene: TRBV28; J gene: TRBJ2-2; CDR3 length: 15; clone size: .; D gene: TRBD2; CDR3 DNA: TGTGCCAGCAGTCGGCCGAGCGGGGTCACCGGGGAGCTGTTTTTT; CDR3 protein: CASSRPSGVTGELFF
V gene: TRBV21-1; J gene: TRBJ1-2; CDR3 length: 11; clone size: .; D gene: .; CDR3 DNA: TGTGCCGGCAGGGGGCATTATGGCTACACCTTC; CDR3 protein: CAGRGHYGYTF
V gene: TRBV19; J gene: TRBJ2-1; CDR3 length: 13; clone size: .; D gene: TRBD1; CDR3 DNA: TGTGCCAGTAGTACCGGGACAGGGGGCTTTGGGTTCTTC; CDR3 protein: CASSTGTGGFGFF
V gene: TRBV2; J gene: TRBJ2-2; CDR3 length: 15; clone size: few; D gene: TRBD2; CDR3 DNA: TGTGCCAGCAGTGAAGCTAGCGGGGCAATCGGGGAGCTGTTTTTT; CDR3 protein: CASSEASGAIGELFF
V gene: TRBV27; J gene: TRBJ1-2; CDR3 length: 14; clone size: .; D gene: TRBD1; CDR3 DNA: TGTGCCAGCAGTTCTACAGGGGGACTGGATGGCTACACCTTC; CDR3 protein: CASSSTGGLDGYTF
V gene: TRBV6-4; J gene: TRBJ1-1; CDR3 length: 13; clone size: .; D gene: .; CDR3 DNA: TGTGCCAGCAGTGCATCCATGAACACTGAAGCTTTCTTT; CDR3 protein: CASSASMNTEAFF
V gene: TRBV6-5; J gene: TRBJ1-5; CDR3 length: 15; clone size: .; D gene: TRBD1; CDR3 DNA: TGTGCCAGCAGGGGGACAGGGGCCGTCAATCAGCCCCAGCATTTT; CDR3 protein: CASRGTGAVNQPQHF
V gene: TRBV5-6; J gene: TRBJ2-2; CDR3 length: 17; clone size: many; D gene: .; CDR3 DNA: TGTGCCAGCACCCGCCGGGGTAAGATAGTCGGCACCGGGGAGCTGTTTTTT; CDR3 protein: CASTRRGKIVGTGELFF
V gene: TRBV11-2; J gene: TRBJ1-3; CDR3 length: 15; clone size: .; D gene: .; CDR3 DNA: TGTGCCAGCAGCTTAGATCAAAGCTACGGAAACACCATATATTTT; CDR3 protein: CASSLDQSYGNTIYF
V gene: TRBV6-4; J gene: TRBJ1-3; CDR3 length: 13; clone size: .; D gene: .; CDR3 DNA: TGTGCCACCGAGCCGCGGGCAGGAAACACCATATATTTT; CDR3 protein: CATEPRAGNTIYF
V gene: TRBV9; J gene: TRBJ1-4; CDR3 length: 14; clone size: .; D gene: .; CDR3 DNA: TGTGCCAGCAGCGTACGTTCAACTAATGAAAAACTGTTTTTT; CDR3 protein: CASSVRSTNEKLFF
V gene: TRBV7-2; J gene: TRBJ2-3; CDR3 length: 16; clone size: .; D gene: TRBD2; CDR3 DNA: TGTGCCAGCAGCTTAGTGGGGGGGTTCAGCACAGATACGCAGTATTTT; CDR3 protein: CASSLVGGFSTDTQYF
V gene: TRBV29-1; J gene: TRBJ1-4; CDR3 length: 13; clone size: .; D gene: .; CDR3 DNA: TGCAGCGTTGCAGACCAACTACATGAAAAACTGTTTTTT; CDR3 protein: CSVADQLHEKLFF
V gene: TRBV5-1; J gene: TRBJ2-7; CDR3 length: 15; clone size: .; D gene: TRBD1; CDR3 DNA: TGCGCCAGCAGCGGTTGGGACAGGGGTTTCAACGAGCAGTACTTC; CDR3 protein: CASSGWDRGFNEQYF
V gene: TRBV9; J gene: TRBJ2-5; CDR3 length: 14; clone size: .; D gene: .; CDR3 DNA: TGTGCCAGCAGCCCGTATGATCGGGAAGAGACCCAGTACTTC; CDR3 protein: CASSPYDREETQYF
V gene: TRBV7-3; J gene: TRBJ1-2; CDR3 length: 14; clone size: .; D gene: TRBD1; CDR3 DNA: TGTGCCAGCAGCTTAACCCCGGGACAGGCTGGCTACACCTTC; CDR3 protein: CASSLTPGQAGYTF
V gene: TRBV5-4; J gene: TRBJ2-1; CDR3 length: 15; clone size: .; D gene: TRBD1; CDR3 DNA: TGTGCCAGCAGCCTAGACAGGGGGCACTACAATGAGCAGTTCTTC; CDR3 protein: CASSLDRGHYNEQFF
V gene: TRBV19; J gene: TRBJ1-5; CDR3 length: 13; clone size: .; D gene: .; CDR3 DNA: TGTGCCAGTAGTATAGGTTACAGGGAGCCCCAGCATTTT; CDR3 protein: CASSIGYREPQHF
V gene: TRBV5-5; J gene: TRBJ2-3; CDR3 length: 15; clone size: .; D gene: .; CDR3 DNA: TGTGCCAGCAGGGGCTTGGGGCGGTACACAGATACGCAGTATTTT; CDR3 protein: CASRGLGRYTDTQYF
V gene: TRBV6-2/TRBV6-3; J gene: TRBJ2-2; CDR3 length: 16; clone size: .; D gene: TRBD1; CDR3 DNA: TGTGCCAGCAGCGACAGGGGACGGCCGCCAACCGGGGAGCTGTTTTTT; CDR3 protein: CASSDRGRPPTGELFF
V gene: TRBV6-5; J gene: TRBJ1-4; CDR3 length: 14; clone size: once; D gene: .; CDR3 DNA: TGTGCCAGCAGGAGGGAGGGAGGGAGTGAAAAACTGTTTTTT; CDR3 protein: CASRREGGSEKLFF
V gene: TRBV5-4; J gene: TRBJ1-1; CDR3 length: 16; clone size: few; D gene: .; CDR3 DNA: TGTGCCAGCAGCTCCGGACAGATAGGCATGAACACTGAAGCTTTCTTT; CDR3 protein: CASSSGQIGMNTEAFF
V gene: TRBV5-4; J gene: TRBJ1-1; CDR3 length: 19; clone size: .; D gene: .; CDR3 DNA: TGTGCCAGCAGCTTCGAGACGGCCCTTCAAGCCCGACAGAACACTGAAGCTTTCTTT; CDR3 protein: CASSFETALQARQNTEAFF
V gene: TRBV19; J gene: TRBJ1-6; CDR3 length: 14; clone size: .; D gene: .; CDR3 DNA: TGTGCCAGTAGGAATCGAGACAGAAATTCACCCCTCCACTTT; CDR3 protein: CASRNRDRNSPLHF
V gene: TRBV7-9; J gene: TRBJ2-5; CDR3 length: 12; clone size: .; D gene: .; CDR3 DNA: TGTGCCAGCAGAATACGGGGGGAGACCCAGTACTTC; CDR3 protein: CASRIRGETQYF
V gene: TRBV3-1/TRBV3-2; J gene: TRBJ2-6; CDR3 length: 17; clone size: .; D gene: TRBD2; CDR3 DNA: TGTGCCAGCAGCCTCCTCGGGGGGTACTCTGGGGCCAACGTCCTGACTTTC; CDR3 protein: CASSLLGGYSGANVLTF